These 15 T cell receptor beta chains originate from one sample sequenced in a study of siplizumab effects on memory and regulatory T cells. Assay: immunoSEQ multiplex PCR; the TCRdb copy retains only in-frame clones and omits some. There are 97,000 or so clones in the sample; around nine tenths occur only once, and 0.9% to 1.3% lies in the top ten. Input material: CD4+ T cells sorted from blood. Source of these receptors: a human donor in good health.

The chain links TRBV14 to TRBJ2-6; no definite D call. CDR3 length: 15 residues. Germline V lookup: CDR1 SGHDN, CDR2 FVKESK. Between the trimmed V and J ends, which lost 3 bases and 2 bases, there was a span of 8 bases. As DNA, the CDR3 is TGTGCCAGCAGCCAGTACAGCGCTGGGGCCAACGTCCTGACTTTC. Protein product: CASSQYSAGANVLTF.

This chain links TRBV19 with TRBJ2-2; D may correspond to TRBD1 or TRBD2 (5 bases each). V was cut by 8 bases and J by 6 bases, with 13 bases left in between. CDR3 length equals 13 residues. Germline CDR1 is LNHDA and CDR2 is SQIVND (reference sequence). The CDR3 loop is CASGGPGAGELFF. Written as DNA, the CDR3 is TGTGCCAGTGGGGGTCCGGGCGCCGGGGAGCTGTTTTTT.

The V and J genes are TRBV19 and TRBJ1-4, with TRBD1 matching 7 bases. The ends lost 3 bases at V and 8 bases at J; junction bases unmatched: 15. The CDR3 runs 17 residues. Germline V gene sequence: CDR1 LNHDA, CDR2 SQIVND (reference sequence). In DNA form, the CDR3 reads TGTGCCAGTAGTATGGATCCGGACAGGCTACGAAGGGAAAAACTGTTTTTT. Translation gives CASSMDPDRLRREKLFF.

This chain links TRBV18 with TRBJ1-1; D is uncertain. V shed 2 bases and J shed 7 bases, with 8 bases lying between them. Germline CDR1 reads KGHSH; CDR2 reads LQKENI. The CDR3 has 12 residues. In DNA form, the CDR3 reads TGTGCCAGCTCACCATGGGGTGATGAAGCTTTCTTT. It yields the protein CASSPWGDEAFF.

The V call is TRBV28, the J call TRBJ2-1; D tentatively reads TRBD1 or TRBD2 (5 bases each). Germline CDR1 and CDR2: MDHEN and SYDVKM. The CDR3 has 14 residues. V was trimmed by 8 bases and J by 2 bases, leaving 13 bases between them. CDR3 nucleotide sequence: TGTGCCAGCGTACTAGGGGTCACCTACAATGAGCAGTTCTTC. Translated, it gives CASVLGVTYNEQFF.

The chain employs TRBV11-2 and TRBJ1-3; tentatively, D is TRBD1 (6 bases). From germline, CDR1 is SGHAT and CDR2 FQNNGV. V lost 5 bases and J lost 5, with 19 bases in between. CDR3 length equals 16 residues. The CDR3 region has the DNA TGTGCCAGCAGCCTGGGGGGGCCAGGGTGGAGAAACACCATATATTTT. Its translation: CASSLGGPGWRNTIYF.

CDR3 region: CASSQEGSLAEAFF. The CDR3 DNA is TGTGCCAGCAGCCAAGAAGGGTCTCTCGCTGAAGCTTTCTTT. This chain links TRBV4-2 with TRBJ1-1; D unclear. With 0 bases removed from V and 6 bases from J, the gap between germline ends came to 11 bases. The CDR3 is 14 amino acids. Germline CDR1 is LGHNA and CDR2 is YNFKEQ.

The genes are TRBV7-9 and TRBJ1-2; the D gene is possibly TRBD1 (5 bases). The V end lost 4 bases, the J end lost 3 bases, and 6 bases lay between the germline ends. Germline values: CDR1 SEHNR, CDR2 FQNEAQ (reference sequence). CDR3 length equals 12 residues. The CDR3 region is CASSSRDYGYTF. In DNA form, the CDR3 reads TGTGCCAGCAGCTCCAGGGACTATGGCTACACCTTC.

The J gene is TRBJ2-1, the V gene TRBV18; 7 bases fit TRBD2. The CDR3 has 15 residues. Germline V CDR1 and CDR2: KGHSH, LQKENI. With 7 bases clipped from V and 2 bases from J, the junction kept 8 bases outside the gene matches. The CDR3 spells CASFTGGGAYNEQFF. CDR3 in DNA: TGTGCCAGCTTCACCGGTGGGGGGGCCTACAATGAGCAGTTCTTC.

J is TRBJ2-6 and V is TRBV29-1; D possibly uses TRBD1 or TRBD2 (5 bases each). The length of the CDR3 is 16 residues. Per germline, CDR1 SQVTM and CDR2 ANQGSEA. Trimming shortened V by 6 bases and J by 4 bases, and 19 bases separated the two germline ends. The CDR3 region is CSVLRGPEKGANVLTF. The CDR3 coding sequence is TGCAGCGTACTACGGGGCCCCGAGAAGGGGGCCAACGTCCTGACTTTC.

The V and J genes are TRBV5-4 and TRBJ2-1, with a possible D match to TRBD2 (5 bases). Germline CDR1 and CDR2: SGHNT and YYREEE (reference sequence). This CDR3 is built from 15 residues. V was trimmed by 2 bases and J by 10 bases, leaving 19 bases between them. The CDR3 here is CASSFGLTSSEEQFF. CDR3 bases: TGTGCCAGCAGCTTTGGACTTACCTCCTCGGAGGAGCAGTTCTTC.

The CDR3 DNA sequence: TGTGCCAGCCAGCGAGGGGGAGACAATCAGCCCCAGCATTTT. Translating gives CASQRGGDNQPQHF. This chain links TRBV2 with TRBJ1-5; TRBD1 is a possible D gene (6 bases). The CDR3 totals 14 residues. CDR1 and CDR2 from the germline V gene are SNHLY and FYNNEI. Trimming removed 8 bases from V and 3 bases from J, with 14 bases in between.

V is TRBV5-1 and J is TRBJ2-2; D not resolved. Germline values: CDR1 SGHRS, CDR2 YFSETQ. Trimming cost V 4 bases and J 2 bases, with 12 bases left between them. The CDR3 runs to 15 residues. CDR3 coding DNA: TGCGCCAGCAGCCCGGAGATTGGTAACACCGGGGAGCTGTTTTTT. This sequence encodes CASSPEIGNTGELFF.

V usage is TRBV9 and J usage is TRBJ2-7; TRBD2 agrees at 10 bases. Trimming at V came to 4 bases and at J to 0 bases, leaving 7 bases not matched to a gene. This CDR3 has 16 residues. Per germline, CDR1 SGDLS and CDR2 YYNGEE. The CDR3 DNA is TGTGCCAGCAGCAGGGGACTAGCGCAGAACTCCTACGAGCAGTACTTC. Its translation is CASSRGLAQNSYEQYF.

The J gene is TRBJ2-2, the V gene TRBV28; D is unclear. CDR3 length equals 14 residues. In germline, CDR1 is MDHEN, CDR2 SYDVKM. The ends were cut back, 7 bases at V and 0 bases at J, with 9 bases in the middle. The DNA of the CDR3 is TGTGCCAGCACAACCCGATCGAACACCGGGGAGCTGTTTTTT. Its translation: CASTTRSNTGELFF.